The 17 T cell receptor beta chains in this list originate from one sample, sequenced in a study of cytomegalovirus exposure and HLA in healthy donors. Repertoires were generated with immunoSEQ multiplex PCR, while TCRdb's copy carries only in-frame clones and drops some. The sample lists 120,000 or so clones, roughly 90% occurring once. The specimen was PBMCs. The receptor source for this set is a woman aged 18 to 35 in good health and CMV-seronegative.

The rearrangement joins TRBV9 to TRBJ2-5; 7 bases fit TRBD2. With 4 bases clipped from V and 5 bases from J, the junction kept 17 bases outside the gene matches. The CDR3 runs to 17 residues. Germline V gives CDR1 SGDLS, CDR2 YYNGEE. This chain's CDR3 is CASSPRGSGNNPETQYF. The CDR3 bases are TGTGCCAGCAGCCCCCGGGGGAGCGGGAATAATCCGGAGACCCAGTACTTC.

The V call is TRBV30, the J call TRBJ2-7, with a weak D call TRBD1 (6 bases). The V end was cut by 0 bases, the J end by 1 base, with 7 bases between. Germline CDR1 reads GTSNPN; CDR2 reads SVGIG (reference sequence). This CDR3 region has 13 residues. Written as DNA, the CDR3 is TGTGCCTGGAGTGTACAGGGATCCTACGAGCAGTACTTC. It yields the protein CAWSVQGSYEQYF.

The chain employs TRBV2 and TRBJ1-4; a possible D gene is TRBD1 (6 bases). CDR1 and CDR2 from the germline V gene are SNHLY and FYNNEI. The CDR3 totals 13 residues. V lost 5 bases and J lost 8, with 12 bases in between. In DNA, the CDR3 is TGTGCCAGCAGTCGTACAGGGAAGGAAAAACTGTTTTTT. Amino acid sequence: CASSRTGKEKLFF.

V is TRBV6-1 and J is TRBJ2-1, with D possibly TRBD1 on 6 matching bases. Germline CDR1 reads MNHNS; CDR2 reads SASEGT. The CDR3 has 13 residues. V dropped 6 bases and J dropped 10 bases, with 16 bases sitting between them. The CDR3 reads CASRGTQGVEQFF. In DNA form, the CDR3 reads TGTGCCAGCAGGGGTACACAGGGAGTAGAGCAGTTCTTC.

V and J are TRBV6-5 and TRBJ1-5, with TRBD1 as a possible D gene (6 bases). The CDR3 sequence is 15 residues long. Between the trimmed V and J ends, which lost 6 bases and 0 bases, there was a span of 12 bases. Germline V lookup: CDR1 MNHEY, CDR2 SVGAGI. CDR3 amino acids: CASSSGTISNQPQHF. CDR3 nucleotide sequence: TGTGCCAGCAGCTCCGGGACAATTAGCAATCAGCCCCAGCATTTT.

Comments on this clone: The junction differs from germline at one of its ends, possibly a read error. This chain links TRBV7-7 with TRBJ2-2; possible D gene TRBD1, 6 bases. In germline, CDR1 is SSHAT, CDR2 FNYEAQ (reference sequence). There are 15 residues in the CDR3. The CDR3 here is CASSSQGIGTGELFF. DNA of the CDR3: TGTGCTAGCAGCTCACAGGGAATCGGAACGGGGGAGCTGTTTTTT.

The V and J genes are TRBV25-1 and TRBJ2-5; D might be TRBD2 (6 bases). CDR3 length: 13 residues. The V gene's germline CDR1 is MGHDK and CDR2 SYGVNS. Trimming pared 4 bases from V and 6 bases from J, leaving 12 bases between. The chain's CDR3 is CASSVTSSKTQYF. CDR3 DNA sequence: TGTGCCAGCAGTGTTACTAGCTCGAAGACCCAGTACTTC.

The chain has TRBV2 and TRBJ1-1; tentatively, D is TRBD1 (6 bases). Germline V gene lookup returns CDR1 SNHLY and CDR2 FYNNEI. The CDR3 is 13 residues long. Trimming took off 6 bases at V and 4 bases at J, with 12 bases between the two ends. DNA of the CDR3: TGTGCCAGCAGGATACAGGGACCCACTGAAGCTTTCTTT. It yields the protein CASRIQGPTEAFF. Together with reference TRBV2 and TRBJ1-1, the CDR3 gives the full variable domain: EPEVTQTPSHQVTQMGQEVILRCVPISNHLYFYWYRQILGQKVEFLVSFYNNEISEKSEIFDDQFSVERPDGSNFTLKIRSTKLEDSAMYFCASRIQGPTEAFFGQGTRLTVV.

The chain recombines TRBV25-1 with TRBJ2-3; D possibly corresponds to TRBD1 (6 bases). V was shortened by 0 bases and J by 4 bases, with 8 bases between the two germline ends. From germline, CDR1 is MGHDK and CDR2 SYGVNS. CDR3 size: 14 residues. CDR3 sequence reads: CASSEYGGSDTQYF. CDR3 DNA sequence: TGTGCCAGCAGTGAATATGGGGGCTCAGATACGCAGTATTTT. The complete variable domain, with remaining parts taken from reference TRBV25-1 and TRBJ2-3, reads EADIYQTPRYLVIGTGKKITLECSQTMGHDKMYWYQQDPGMELHLIHYSYGVNSTEKGDLSSESTVSRIRTEHFPLTLESARPSHTSQYLCASSEYGGSDTQYFGPGTRLTVL.

The rearrangement uses TRBV5-1 and TRBJ2-2; 9 nucleotides agree with TRBD2. The CDR3 contains 17 residues. Germline assignment: CDR1 SGHRS and CDR2 YFSETQ. Germline trimming cut 4 bases from V and 4 bases from J; bases unmatched to any gene: 11. The CDR3 spells CASSPSAGGPRTGELFF. For the CDR3, the DNA is TGCGCCAGCAGCCCAAGTGCGGGGGGGCCACGCACCGGGGAGCTGTTTTTT.

Only a few counts were recorded for this clone. J is TRBJ1-5 and V is TRBV7-9; 7 bases agree with TRBD1. Germline values: CDR1 SEHNR, CDR2 FQNEAQ (reference sequence). Losses at the gene ends were 5 bases for V and 6 bases for J; bases not matched to a gene: 7. The CDR3 is 14 residues long. CDR3 sequence reads: CASSLGQDLQPQHF. The CDR3 DNA sequence: TGTGCCAGCAGCCTAGGACAGGATCTTCAGCCCCAGCATTTT.

There are a few counts of this clone. CDR3 DNA sequence: TGTGCCTGGAGTGTTCAGGGGAATCAGCCCCAGCATTTT. This sequence encodes CAWSVQGNQPQHF. This chain connects TRBV30 to TRBJ1-5; TRBD1 might be the D (6 bases). V lost 0 bases, J lost 4 bases, and 7 bases lay in between. The CDR3 covers 13 residues. Germline V gene data show CDR1 as GTSNPN and CDR2 as SVGIG (reference sequence).

V is TRBV7-8 and J is TRBJ1-1; possibly TRBD1 for D (6 bases). Germline-derived CDR1 and CDR2 are SGHVS and FQNEAQ. The CDR3 contains 13 residues. Trimming removed 6 bases at V and 1 base at J, with 9 bases between. This chain's CDR3 is CASSSTGNTEAFF. In nucleotides, the CDR3 is TGTGCCAGCAGTTCGACAGGGAACACTGAAGCTTTCTTT. Based on the CDR3 plus reference TRBV7-8 and TRBJ1-1, the full variable domain is GAGVSQSPRYKVAKRGQDVALRCDPISGHVSLFWYQQALGQGPEFLTYFQNEAQLDKSGLPSDRFFAERPEGSVSTLKIQRTQQEDSAVYLCASSSTGNTEAFFGQGTRLTVV.

The V gene is TRBV7-9, the J gene TRBJ1-1, with TRBD1 identical over 7 bases. CDR1 is SEHNR and CDR2 is FQNEAQ in the germline V gene (reference sequence). The CDR3 contains 13 residues. V lost 1 base to trimming and J lost 5 bases; unmatched junction nucleotides: 1. The CDR3, as DNA: TGTGCCAGCAGCTTAGGACAGGGAACTGAAGCTTTCTTT. Protein sequence: CASSLGQGTEAFF.

This clone was found a few times. The chain links TRBV6-1 to TRBJ2-1, with 8 bases lining up with TRBD1. Losses at the gene ends were 8 bases for V and 3 bases for J; bases not matched to a gene: 6. In germline, CDR1 is MNHNS, CDR2 SASEGT. The CDR3 is 14 residues long. The DNA for the CDR3 is TGTGCCAGCTCGCCAGGACAGGGCTACAATGAGCAGTTCTTC. Protein: CASSPGQGYNEQFF.

The gene calls are TRBV7-2 and TRBJ1-3, with unresolved D. The CDR3 is 16 amino acids. Germline CDR1 SGHTA, CDR2 FQGNSA. V was clipped by 5 bases and J by 7 bases, with 21 bases between them. The CDR3 DNA sequence: TGTGCCAGCAGCAACCGGGTTTTCGGTCACGGGAACACCATATATTTT. It yields the protein CASSNRVFGHGNTIYF.

The CDR3 DNA sequence: TGTGCCAGCAGCCACTCAGGCGATTGGAACTATGGCTACACCTTC. It encodes CASSHSGDWNYGYTF. The chain joins TRBV7-2 to TRBJ1-2, with D unresolved. The germline V and J ends were trimmed by 5 bases and 2 bases, with 15 bases remaining between them. CDR3 length equals 15 residues. Germline values: CDR1 SGHTA, CDR2 FQGNSA.